This TCR beta chain was sequenced during a study of T cell responses to AZD1222 COVID-19 vaccine. Study summary: Second-dose recipients at about 4 or about 12 weeks were treated as one pooled group. Study-level findings and limits: Females made up more of the donors, who were largely white British, and clonal diversity may have come out too low. Among AZD1222 vaccinees, only six were seropositive at baseline.

Generated by immunoSEQ multiplex PCR, the TCRdb table keeps only in-frame clones and is missing some. The table shows roughly 190,000 clones, with over 85% occurring only once. About this clone itself: Its antigen is unknown.

The V end lost 0 bases, the J end lost 7 bases, and 7 bases lay between the germline ends. From germline, CDR1 is SGHRS and CDR2 YFSETQ. This CDR3 spans 12 amino acids. The chain is built from TRBV5-1 and TRBJ1-1, with D unclear. The receptor's source is an adult in good health. Sequencing used peripheral blood, obtained on day 0 of AZD1222 vaccination. The DNA of the CDR3 is TGCGCCAGCAGCTTGGACAGCTATGAAGCTTTCTTT. Translating it yields CASSLDSYEAFF.